The TCR beta chain under discussion was sequenced for a study of control samples from healthy donors and cancer patients. The V and J ends lost 5 bases and 7 bases, in that order; junction bases with no gene match: 7. This CDR3 is built from 15 residues. From germline, CDR1 is SGHTA and CDR2 FQGTGA. The table came from immunoSEQ multiplex PCR; TCRdb's copy has only in-frame clones and leaves some out. In the table there are 70,000 to 100,000 clones, less than 90% of which are singletons. What was sequenced was blood. This TCR was sampled from an older woman in good health. This sequence joins TRBV7-3 and TRBJ2-1; TRBD2 matches 11 bases. This CDR3 reads CASSPSGRRGNEQFF. CDR3 nucleotide sequence: TGTGCCAGCAGCCCTAGCGGGAGGCGGGGAAATGAGCAGTTCTTC. The full variable domain, in which reference TRBV7-3 and TRBJ2-1 provide the parts outside the CDR3, is GAGVSQTPSNKVTEKGKYVELRCDPISGHTALYWYRQSLGQGPEFLIYFQGTGAADDSGLPNDRFFAVRPEGSVSTLKIQRTERGDSAVYLCASSPSGRRGNEQFFGPGTRLTVL.